These 19 T cell receptor beta chains came from one sample sequenced in a study of T-cell memory formation after mild COVID-19 (dated by TCRdb to the early 2020s). Receptor amplification or capture employed 5' RACE. This sample was sequenced with an Illumina NovaSeq 6000. The raw public data were reprocessed by TCRdb itself: fastp quality trimming at Q25, MiXCR clonotype calling, in-frame beta chains only. When rows share a CDR3 protein, they turn into one entry using the most common DNA and genes. For this sample there are 180,000 or so distinct CDR3 sequences; roughly 11% appear just once. More than 3.5% of the sample goes to the ten largest clones. Material: PBMCs or a T cell subset sorted from them (not recorded which). These receptors were collected from a man aged 18 to 30 who had mild COVID-19 (a few samples of this study predate the infection). The sample titles of this study are shuffled in the database, so cell type and time point are left out; the donor was told from shared clones.

A few counts support this clonotype. The V call is TRBV11-2, the J call TRBJ2-2, with TRBD2 as a possible D gene (6 bases). V was clipped by 3 bases and J by 8 bases, with 16 bases between them. Germline CDR1 and CDR2: SGHAT and FQNNGV. The CDR3 spans 15 residues. This CDR3 is CASSLSLAAEGELFF. The DNA of the CDR3 is TGTGCCAGCAGCTTGAGTTTAGCGGCTGAGGGGGAGCTGTTTTTT.

This clonotype was seen a few times. The chain carries TRBV20-1 and TRBJ1-5; D is ambiguous. The CDR3 spans 13 residues. Germline V gene lookup returns CDR1 DFQATT and CDR2 SNEGSKA (reference sequence). V gave up 3 bases and J gave up 5 bases, with 11 bases separating them. CDR3 amino acids: CSASLQEDQPQHF. CDR3 in DNA: TGCAGTGCTAGTCTCCAGGAGGATCAGCCCCAGCATTTT.

The chain is built from TRBV7-9 and TRBJ2-1; possible D gene TRBD1, 6 bases. The V gene's germline CDR1 is SEHNR and CDR2 FQNEAQ (reference sequence). V was pared by 0 bases and J by 8 bases, with 8 bases between. There are 13 residues in the CDR3. The CDR3 sequence: CASSLAQGHEQFF. Here the CDR3 DNA reads TGTGCCAGCAGCTTAGCACAGGGACATGAGCAGTTCTTC.

The DNA for the CDR3 is TGTGCCAGCAGTTCGACAACACGAGGGGTCTATAGCAATCAGCCCCAGCATTTT. Translated: CASSSTTRGVYSNQPQHF. The chain has TRBV6-6 and TRBJ1-5; a possible D gene is TRBD1 (5 bases). This CDR3 has 18 amino acids. Germline lookup yields CDR1 MNHNY and CDR2 SVGAGI (reference sequence). V lost 4 bases and J lost 0, with 19 bases in between.

This chain connects TRBV7-2 to TRBJ2-2; TRBD2 might be the D (6 bases). V was pared by 1 base and J by 6 bases, with 12 bases between. CDR3 size: 15 residues. CDR1 and CDR2 from the germline V gene are SGHTA and FQGNSA. CDR3 coding DNA: TGTGCCAGCAGCTTAGTCATAGCGGACCCCGGGGAGCTGTTTTTT. Translation: CASSLVIADPGELFF. Using reference TRBV7-2 and TRBJ2-2 for the parts outside the CDR3, the full variable domain is GAGVSQSPSNKVTEKGKDVELRCDPISGHTALYWYRQSLGQGLEFLIYFQGNSAPDKSGLPSDRFSAERTGGSVSTLTIQRTQQEDSAVYLCASSLVIADPGELFFGEGSRLTVL.

This clonotype appeared a few times. This chain joins TRBV6-1 and TRBJ1-2; perhaps TRBD1 as D (5 bases). V was shortened by 8 bases and J by 8 bases, with 24 bases between the two germline ends. Germline V gene sequence: CDR1 MNHNS, CDR2 SASEGT. The CDR3 spans 15 residues. The CDR3 DNA reads TGTGCCAGCGATCCGGACGGCAAAGGGGTGCTCGGCTACACCTTC. This sequence encodes CASDPDGKGVLGYTF.

The chain recombines TRBV5-4 with TRBJ2-1; the D call may be TRBD1 or TRBD2 (6 bases each). There are 13 residues in the CDR3. V dropped 4 bases and J dropped 8 bases, with 13 bases sitting between them. CDR1 SGHNT and CDR2 YYREEE come from the germline V gene (reference sequence). The CDR3 reads CASSRGVQDEQFF. CDR3 bases: TGTGCCAGCAGCAGGGGGGTCCAGGATGAGCAGTTCTTC.

This clonotype has a handful of counts. This chain connects TRBV4-2 to TRBJ2-1; possibly TRBD2 for D (7 bases). There are 16 residues in the CDR3. Germline CDR1 reads LGHNA; CDR2 reads YNFKEQ. V gave up 6 bases and J gave up 4 bases, with 19 bases separating them. CDR3 DNA sequence: TGTGCCAGCAGTCCGAGGGGAGGGGGGGAATACAATGAGCAGTTCTTC. Its protein product is CASSPRGGGEYNEQFF.

This clonotype was detected a few times. V is TRBV4-3 and J is TRBJ2-7; the D gene is possibly TRBD1 (5 bases). The CDR3 runs to 15 residues. Germline V lookup: CDR1 LGHNA, CDR2 YSLEER. V lost 0 bases and J lost 2, with 11 bases in between. CDR3 in amino acids: CASSQEPGFTYEQYF. The DNA of the CDR3 is TGCGCCAGCAGCCAAGAGCCAGGGTTTACCTACGAGCAGTACTTC.

This clonotype was counted between two and nine times. The CDR3 DNA reads as TGTGCCAGCCGAGGCGGGGGGTTCGAGACCCAGTACTTC. This encodes CASRGGGFETQYF. This chain joins TRBV12-3 or TRBV12-4 and TRBJ2-5; 8 bases are shared with TRBD2. The CDR3 is 13 amino acids. V shed 8 bases and J 5 bases; nucleotides not matched to a gene: 7.

This clonotype was seen a few times. This chain uses TRBV5-1 with TRBJ2-3, with D unresolved. V lost 0 bases, J lost 2 bases, and 10 bases lay in between. This CDR3 contains 15 residues. CDR1 and CDR2 from the germline V gene are SGHRS and YFSETQ. CDR3 sequence: CASSLESRPTDTQYF. The DNA of the CDR3 is TGCGCCAGCAGCTTGGAATCCAGGCCCACAGATACGCAGTATTTT.

This clonotype was detected a few times. The chain combines TRBV6-5 with TRBJ1-1; D may be TRBD1 (6 bases). Trimming cost V 6 bases and J 6 bases, with 17 bases left between them. The germline V gene has CDR1 MNHEY and CDR2 SVGAGI. The CDR3 spans 14 residues. CDR3 in amino acids: CASRLTDRKSEAFF. The DNA for the CDR3 is TGTGCCAGCAGACTAACCGACAGGAAGTCTGAAGCTTTCTTT.

In this sample, this clonotype turned up a few times. The chain combines TRBV20-1 with TRBJ1-1, with 8 bases that match TRBD1. CDR1 and CDR2 from the germline V gene are DFQATT and SNEGSKA (reference sequence). The CDR3 has 13 residues. CDR3 sequence reads: CRPAQGVNTEAFF. DNA of the CDR3: TGCAGACCTGCACAGGGGGTGAACACTGAAGCTTTCTTT.

CDR3 coding DNA: TGCGCCAGCAGCCAAGAAGACGCGAGGGGCCGGAGGAATGGCTACACCTTC. As protein: CASSQEDARGRRNGYTF. This chain links TRBV4-3 with TRBJ1-2, with D perhaps TRBD1 (5 bases). The CDR3 covers 17 residues. V was pared by 0 bases and J by 6 bases, with 20 bases between. The germline V gene encodes CDR1 LGHNA and CDR2 YSLEER.

The chain carries TRBV20-1 and TRBJ1-2; 9 bases map to TRBD1. J lost 2 bases, V lost 3 bases, and 4 bases had no gene match. CDR1 and CDR2 from the germline V gene are DFQATT and SNEGSKA (reference sequence). The CDR3 runs to 14 residues. The CDR3 is CSASLDRGNYGYTF. In DNA, the CDR3 is TGCAGTGCTAGCCTCGACAGGGGGAACTATGGCTACACCTTC.

The sample holds a few counts of this clonotype. The rearrangement links TRBV12-3 or TRBV12-4 to TRBJ2-7, with TRBD2 matching 10 bases. J lost 0 bases, V lost 5 bases, and 1 base had no gene match. The CDR3 consists of 14 residues. Here the CDR3 DNA reads TGTGCCAGCAGTGGGACTAGCGTCTCCTACGAGCAGTACTTC. It specifies CASSGTSVSYEQYF.

The chain has TRBV29-1 and TRBJ2-3; D not certain. Germline V gene lookup returns CDR1 SQVTM and CDR2 ANQGSEA. The CDR3 is 14 residues long. Between the trimmed V and J ends, which lost 5 bases and 2 bases, there was a span of 14 bases. The CDR3 region has the DNA TGCAGCGTTATGGGGTTTCAAAACACAGATACGCAGTATTTT. Translation: CSVMGFQNTDTQYF.

This clonotype appeared a few times. The chain joins TRBV6-5 to TRBJ2-1; TRBD1 matches 9 bases. Per germline, CDR1 MNHEY and CDR2 SVGAGI. The CDR3 is 15 residues long. Losses at the gene ends were 5 bases for V and 4 bases for J; bases not matched to a gene: 6. Here the CDR3 reads CASSLRGQGYNEQFF. The CDR3 nucleotides read TGTGCCAGCAGTCTCCGGGGACAGGGATACAATGAGCAGTTCTTC.

The genes are TRBV4-3 and TRBJ2-4; TRBD1 matches at 7 bases. The CDR3 extends over 14 amino acids. The V and J ends lost 1 base and 5 bases, in that order; junction bases with no gene match: 2. Germline CDR1 and CDR2: LGHNA and YSLEER. The CDR3 DNA reads TGCGCCAGCAGCCAAGCGGGACAGCAAAACATTCAGTACTTC. This sequence encodes CASSQAGQQNIQYF.